Below, 4 T cell receptor beta chains from the same sample are listed, as sequenced in a study of shared clonotypes between healthy human individuals. The repertoire was sequenced with immunoSEQ multiplex PCR; TCRdb's copy has only in-frame clones and lacks some. The table shows approximately 500,000 clones, with about 75% occurring only once. The specimen sequenced was PBMCs. These receptor sequences come from a woman in her 40s in good health. Some clones in this sample may be carry-over from other donors' samples.

The chain uses TRBV4-1 and TRBJ2-2, with TRBD1 matching over 7 bases. V shed 4 bases and J 0 bases; nucleotides not matched to a gene: 5. Germline V gives CDR1 MGHRA, CDR2 YSYEKL. This CDR3 has 16 residues. The CDR3 loop reads CASSRAGTANTGELFF. In nucleotides, the CDR3 is TGCGCCAGCAGCCGAGCCGGGACAGCGAACACCGGGGAGCTGTTTTTT.

The chain combines TRBV25-1 with TRBJ2-7; no firm D call. Germline CDR1 is MGHDK and CDR2 is SYGVNS. This CDR3 spans 14 amino acids. Trimming shortened V by 4 bases and J by 5 bases, and 15 bases separated the two germline ends. CDR3 in DNA: TGTGCCAGCAGTGCCGACCTTGGTTGGCACGAGCAGTACTTC. Translation gives CASSADLGWHEQYF.

This chain links TRBV19 with TRBJ1-2; 8 nucleotides line up with TRBD1. The V segment lost 6 bases and the J segment 2 bases; nucleotides outside the gene matches: 5. This CDR3 has 14 residues. CDR1 is LNHDA and CDR2 is SQIVND in the germline V gene (reference sequence). CDR3: CASSGQGENYGYTF. In DNA form, the CDR3 reads TGTGCCAGTAGCGGACAGGGTGAAAACTATGGCTACACCTTC.

Of note for this clone: This is likely an artifact of a read error, given a far larger clone one base away. Other DNA variants within this sample encode the same CDR3. V and J are TRBV2 and TRBJ1-1; D not resolved. CDR3 length equals 11 residues. Germline CDR1 is SNHLY and CDR2 is FYNNEI. The CDR3 DNA follows: TGTGCCAGCAGGGAGAACACCGAAGCTTTCTTT. The encoded protein is CASRENTEAFF.